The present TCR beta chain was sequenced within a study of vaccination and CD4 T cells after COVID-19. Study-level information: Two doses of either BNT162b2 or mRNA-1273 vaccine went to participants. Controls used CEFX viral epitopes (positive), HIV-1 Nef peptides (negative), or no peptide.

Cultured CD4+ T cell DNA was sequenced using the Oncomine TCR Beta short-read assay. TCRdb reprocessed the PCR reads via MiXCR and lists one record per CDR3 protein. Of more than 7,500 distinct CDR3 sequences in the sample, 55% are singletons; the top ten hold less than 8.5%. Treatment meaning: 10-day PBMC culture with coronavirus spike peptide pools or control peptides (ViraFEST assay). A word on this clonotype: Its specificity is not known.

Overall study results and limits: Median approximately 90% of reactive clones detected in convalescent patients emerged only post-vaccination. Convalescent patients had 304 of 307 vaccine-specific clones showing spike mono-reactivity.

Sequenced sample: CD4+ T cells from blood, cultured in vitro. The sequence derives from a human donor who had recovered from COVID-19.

The CDR3 protein is CASSPARENTEAFF. CDR3 DNA sequence: TGTGCCAGCTCACCTGCCAGGGAGAACACTGAAGCTTTCTTT. The chain is built from TRBV18 and TRBJ1-1, with a tentative D call TRBD1 (5 bases). This CDR3 comprises 14 residues. Trimming removed 3 bases from V and 1 base from J, with 9 bases in between. Per germline, CDR1 KGHSH and CDR2 LQKENI.